The 21 T cell receptor beta chains presented below share a single source sample, sequenced in a study of blood T cell repertoires in COVID-19. Profiling relied on immunoSEQ multiplex PCR, and the TCRdb table lists in-frame clones only, not all of them. The data contain some 280,000 clones, approximately 91% of them singletons. The sequenced material came from peripheral blood. These receptors all come from a woman in her 40s who had recovered from COVID-19.

This rearrangement joins TRBV7-2 to TRBJ2-2; 8 bases map to TRBD1. The J segment lost 1 base and the V segment lost 5 bases, leaving 3 bases of the junction unmatched. The CDR3 is 15 residues long. Looked up from germline, CDR1 is SGHTA and CDR2 is FQGNSA. The CDR3 DNA is TGTGCCAGCAGCCCAGGACAGGGGAACACCGGGGAGCTGTTTTTT. Translated: CASSPGQGNTGELFF.

This rearrangement joins TRBV3-1 (or the pseudogene TRBV3-2) to TRBJ2-5, with D possibly being TRBD2 (5 bases). V lost 0 bases and J lost 6, with 8 bases in between. CDR1 and CDR2 (germline): LGHDT, YNNKEL (reference sequence). There are 13 residues in the CDR3. In nucleotides, the CDR3 is TGTGCCAGCAGCCAAGATCCGGGGAAGACCCAGTACTTC. Translated: CASSQDPGKTQYF.

In its sample, this clone was seen a few times. This chain uses TRBV14 with TRBJ1-3; 9 nucleotides agree with TRBD1. The CDR3 is made up of 16 amino acids. Germline CDR1 is SGHDN and CDR2 is FVKESK. V gave up 2 bases and J gave up 4 bases; unmatched junction bases: 6. CDR3 amino acids: CASSQLGDRAGNTIYF. The CDR3 DNA reads TGTGCCAGCAGCCAACTCGGGGACAGGGCGGGAAACACCATATATTTT. Based on the CDR3 plus reference TRBV14 and TRBJ1-3, the full variable domain is EAGVTQFPSHSVIEKGQTVTLRCDPISGHDNLYWYRRVMGKEIKFLLHFVKESKQDESGMPNNRFLAERTGGTYSTLKVQPAELEDSGVYFCASSQLGDRAGNTIYFGEGSWLTVV.

The J gene is TRBJ1-2, the V gene TRBV14, with D unresolved. Germline V CDR1 and CDR2: SGHDN, FVKESK. Trimming cost V 0 bases and J 4 bases, with 15 bases left between them. The CDR3 sequence is 16 residues long. The CDR3 DNA sequence: TGTGCCAGCAGCCAAGATTGGGCATCGGCTGGCTATGGCTACACCTTC. Translated: CASSQDWASAGYGYTF.

CDR3 bases: TGTGCCTCTCGGGCAGGGGACAACACCGGGGAGCTGTTTTTT. Translated: CASRAGDNTGELFF. The chain combines TRBV6-4 with TRBJ2-2, with D possibly matching TRBD1 (6 bases). Looked up from germline, CDR1 is MRHNA and CDR2 is SNTAGT. V shed 11 bases and J shed 2 bases, with 15 bases lying between them. CDR3 length: 14 residues.

V usage is TRBV27 and J usage is TRBJ2-6; a weak D match, TRBD1 (5 bases). Trimming cost V 5 bases and J 0 bases, with 11 bases left between them. The CDR3 extends over 16 amino acids. CDR1 is MNHEY, CDR2 SMNVEV, per germline (reference sequence). The CDR3 DNA sequence: TGTGCCAGCAGTCCACCCAGGGACTCTGGGGCCAACGTCCTGACTTTC. Its protein product is CASSPPRDSGANVLTF.

The V call is TRBV20-1, the J call TRBJ1-1, with a possible D match to TRBD1 (6 bases). Trimming stripped 3 bases from V and 1 base from J, with 15 bases between. Germline CDR1 and CDR2: DFQATT and SNEGSKA (reference sequence). The CDR3 runs to 15 residues. The CDR3 protein is CSASWTQGTNTEAFF. The CDR3 DNA reads as TGCAGTGCTAGTTGGACGCAGGGGACGAACACTGAAGCTTTCTTT.

This chain uses TRBV19 with TRBJ2-5; no clear D gene. Trimming took off 5 bases at V and 0 bases at J, with 10 bases between the two ends. The CDR3 length is 14 residues. CDR1 is LNHDA, CDR2 SQIVND, per germline (reference sequence). The CDR3 sequence: CASSSSVYQETQYF. Written as DNA, the CDR3 is TGTGCCAGTAGTTCGAGCGTATACCAAGAGACCCAGTACTTC.

V is TRBV2 and J is TRBJ2-7; 12 nucleotides line up with TRBD2. V gave up 8 bases and J gave up 7 bases; unmatched junction bases: 9. This CDR3 spans 14 amino acids. CDR1 SNHLY and CDR2 FYNNEI come from the germline V gene. CDR3 in amino acids: CASHRTSGTGEQYF. In DNA, the CDR3 is TGTGCCAGCCACCGGACTAGCGGGACGGGGGAGCAGTACTTC.

This chain uses TRBV30 with TRBJ2-1; D uncertain. Germline V gene lookup returns CDR1 GTSNPN and CDR2 SVGIG (reference sequence). The V end lost 0 bases, the J end lost 7 bases, and 7 bases lay between the germline ends. This CDR3 has 12 residues. In DNA, the CDR3 is TGTGCCTGGAGTGTGGTCCGGAATGAGCAGTTCTTC. It is translated as CAWSVVRNEQFF.

This clone has only one observation. CDR3 sequence reads: CASSLAVAGSYNEQFF. CDR3 bases: TGCGCCAGCAGCTTGGCTGTAGCGGGCTCCTACAATGAGCAGTTCTTC. The rearrangement links TRBV5-1 to TRBJ2-1; 7 bases match TRBD2. The CDR3 consists of 16 residues. Losses at the gene ends were 0 bases for V and 0 bases for J; bases not matched to a gene: 3. Per the germline V gene, CDR1 is SGHRS and CDR2 is YFSETQ.

The chain combines TRBV27 with TRBJ1-5, with 8 bases that match TRBD1. The germline V gene encodes CDR1 MNHEY and CDR2 SMNVEV (reference sequence). The CDR3 length is 15 residues. V gave up 3 bases and J gave up 6 bases; unmatched junction bases: 7. The CDR3 reads CASSFGQGALQPQHF. The CDR3 DNA reads as TGTGCCAGCAGTTTTGGTCAGGGGGCGCTTCAGCCCCAGCATTTT.

J is TRBJ1-1 and V is TRBV10-3, with TRBD1 as a possible D gene (6 bases). Germline loops: CDR1 ENHRY, CDR2 SYGVKD. Trimming took off 2 bases at V and 5 bases at J, with 18 bases between the two ends. This CDR3 is built from 16 residues. The CDR3 reads CAISEPKQGSRTEAFF. Written as DNA, the CDR3 is TGTGCCATCAGTGAGCCCAAGCAGGGGAGTAGAACTGAAGCTTTCTTT.

The rearrangement links TRBV2 to TRBJ2-2, with D maybe TRBD2 (6 bases). Deletions cut 1 base from V and 7 bases from J, with 13 bases between. Germline CDR1 reads SNHLY; CDR2 reads FYNNEI. This CDR3 spans 15 amino acids. The CDR3 coding sequence is TGTGCCAGCAGTGAAGTGGGGGGAGTAGGCGGGGAGCTGTTTTTT. Encoded protein: CASSEVGGVGGELFF.

The CDR3 DNA sequence: TGTGCCAGCAGTTTATACCGGACAGGAACCTACGAGCAGTACTTC. Residues: CASSLYRTGTYEQYF. The chain joins TRBV27 to TRBJ2-7, with TRBD1 identical over 7 bases. The CDR3 spans 15 residues. CDR1 and CDR2 from the germline V gene are MNHEY and SMNVEV (reference sequence). The J segment lost 2 bases and the V segment lost 1 base, leaving 5 bases of the junction unmatched.

The rearrangement uses TRBV7-3 and TRBJ2-1, with a possible D match to TRBD2 (6 bases). The CDR3 sequence is 15 residues long. Per the germline V gene, CDR1 is SGHTA and CDR2 is FQGTGA. Trimming left V 0 bases short and J 8 bases short, with 14 bases between. The CDR3 protein is CASSLTTGVGDEQFF. In DNA, the CDR3 is TGTGCCAGCAGCTTAACGACGGGAGTGGGTGATGAGCAGTTCTTC.

J is TRBJ2-5 and V is TRBV6-6; 11 bases are shared with TRBD2. This CDR3 contains 15 residues. V lost 2 bases and J lost 4; bases outside the gene matches: 3. Germline loops: CDR1 MNHNY, CDR2 SVGAGI (reference sequence). CDR3 region: CASSYRLAGTETQYF. In DNA form, the CDR3 reads TGTGCCAGCAGTTACCGACTAGCGGGAACAGAGACCCAGTACTTC.

The chain employs TRBV18 and TRBJ2-7; D is perhaps TRBD1 (6 bases). V lost 6 bases and J 4 bases, leaving 16 bases between the germline ends. This CDR3 spans 14 amino acids. Germline-derived CDR1 and CDR2 are KGHSH and LQKENI. The CDR3 bases are TGTGCCAGCTCCACCGGCGCAGGGGCTTACGAGCAGTACTTC. This sequence encodes CASSTGAGAYEQYF.

The genes are TRBV2 and TRBJ2-3, with 7 bases matching TRBD2. CDR3 length equals 14 residues. Trimming at V came to 7 bases and at J to 6 bases, leaving 10 bases not matched to a gene. Germline lookup yields CDR1 SNHLY and CDR2 FYNNEI. The CDR3 reads CASKTSANSDTQYF. CDR3 DNA: TGTGCCAGCAAAACTAGCGCAAACAGCGATACGCAGTATTTT. Full variable domain (rest looked up from reference TRBV2 and TRBJ2-3): EPEVTQTPSHQVTQMGQEVILRCVPISNHLYFYWYRQILGQKVEFLVSFYNNEISEKSEIFDDQFSVERPDGSNFTLKIRSTKLEDSAMYFCASKTSANSDTQYFGPGTRLTVL.

The chain couples TRBV3-1 (or the pseudogene TRBV3-2) to TRBJ2-1, with a possible D match to TRBD2 (6 bases). V lost 0 bases and J lost 6, with 12 bases in between. Germline CDR1 and CDR2: LGHDT and YNNKEL (reference sequence). There are 15 residues in the CDR3. CDR3 loop: CASSQDLTSFNEQFF. The CDR3 DNA follows: TGTGCCAGCAGCCAAGATCTAACTAGCTTCAATGAGCAGTTCTTC.

The chain employs TRBV10-3 and TRBJ1-2; 8 bases line up with TRBD1. V was clipped by 9 bases and J by 3 bases; unmatched bases: 6. The germline V gene encodes CDR1 ENHRY and CDR2 SYGVKD. The CDR3 sequence is 13 residues long. The CDR3 DNA reads as TGTGCCATTTCCAAGGACAGGGACTATGGCTACACCTTC. This sequence encodes CAISKDRDYGYTF.